This entry lists 18 T cell receptor beta chains sequenced from one sample in a study of T cells in Graves' hyperthyroidism and ophthalmopathy. TCR beta CDR3 regions were amplified from RNA transcripts. HTBI primers drove first-round RT-PCR of the TCR CDR3. TCRdb reprocessed the multiplex PCR reads with MiXCR, giving one entry per CDR3 protein. The data hold 550,000 to 600,000 distinct CDR3 sequences, with more than 45% observed a single time. What was sequenced was peripheral blood or thyroid tissue (not recorded which). These receptors all stem from an adult woman with Graves' disease, either hyperthyroidism or ophthalmopathy (not recorded which).

This clonotype came up a few times. The V gene is TRBV19, the J gene TRBJ1-2; 8 positions match TRBD1. This CDR3 has 17 residues. Looked up from germline, CDR1 is LNHDA and CDR2 is SQIVND (reference sequence). Germline trimming cut 11 bases from V and 3 bases from J; bases unmatched to any gene: 20. Here the CDR3 reads CAWSLDSPGQGDYGYTF. CDR3 coding DNA: TGTGCCTGGAGCCTAGACTCGCCCGGACAGGGAGACTATGGCTACACCTTC.

The table lists this clonotype with many counts. The rearrangement joins TRBV5-1 to TRBJ1-2; D ambiguous. Germline loops: CDR1 SGHRS, CDR2 YFSETQ. The CDR3 is 14 residues long. Trimming stripped 0 bases from V and 4 bases from J, with 10 bases between. This CDR3 is CASSLGGPSYGYTF. The CDR3 nucleotides read TGCGCCAGCAGCTTGGGAGGCCCCAGCTATGGCTACACCTTC.

This clonotype was seen more than once but under ten times. This may be a read error, as it is one base from a much larger clone. V usage is TRBV20-1 and J usage is TRBJ2-7; D gene ambiguous. CDR1 and CDR2 from the germline V gene are DFQATT and SNEGSKA (reference sequence). V was cut by 6 bases and J by 5 bases, with 17 bases left in between. The CDR3 is made up of 13 amino acids. The CDR3 DNA reads TGCAGTGCACGCGAAATTTATCTCGACGAGCAGTACTTC. Protein sequence: CSAREIYLDEQYF.

This clonotype was counted ten times or more. The rearrangement joins TRBV11-2 to TRBJ2-5; 9 bases match TRBD2. Trimming cost V 5 bases and J 3 bases; bases outside gene matches: 7. The length of the CDR3 is 15 residues. CDR1 SGHAT and CDR2 FQNNGV come from the germline V gene. The CDR3 is CASSPRGGREETQYF. For the CDR3, the DNA is TGTGCCAGCAGCCCCCGTGGCGGGAGGGAAGAGACCCAGTACTTC.

This clonotype was detected many times. The J gene is TRBJ2-7, the V gene TRBV7-9, with TRBD2 identical over 8 bases. V trimming: 7 bases; J trimming: 5 bases; junction bases outside the gene matches: 4. The CDR3 contains 12 residues. The germline V gene has CDR1 SEHNR and CDR2 FQNEAQ (reference sequence). The CDR3 is CASTAGGHEQYF. CDR3 in DNA: TGTGCCAGCACTGCGGGAGGCCACGAGCAGTACTTC.

This rearrangement joins TRBV2 to TRBJ1-6, with a possible D match to TRBD1 (5 bases). Per germline, CDR1 SNHLY and CDR2 FYNNEI. Trimming pared 7 bases from V and 8 bases from J, leaving 18 bases between. The CDR3 is 15 amino acids. This CDR3 is CASISGGTSDSPLHF. CDR3 in DNA: TGTGCCAGCATAAGTGGCGGGACGTCGGATTCACCCCTCCACTTT. The full variable domain, rest sourced from reference TRBV2 and TRBJ1-6, is EPEVTQTPSHQVTQMGQEVILRCVPISNHLYFYWYRQILGQKVEFLVSFYNNEISEKSEIFDDQFSVERPDGSNFTLKIRSTKLEDSAMYFCASISGGTSDSPLHFGNGTRLTVT.

This clonotype was seen a single time. The chain links TRBV12-3 or TRBV12-4 to TRBJ2-5; 7 nucleotides line up with TRBD1. The CDR3 has 13 amino acids. V lost 7 bases and J lost 4; bases outside the gene matches: 6. The CDR3 reads CASNRQGGETQYF. DNA for the CDR3: TGTGCCAGCAACCGACAGGGTGGAGAGACCCAGTACTTC.

The J gene is TRBJ2-2, the V gene TRBV15; TRBD1 might be the D (7 bases). The V and J ends lost 3 bases and 4 bases respectively, with 12 bases between them. There are 15 residues in the CDR3. Germline assignment: CDR1 LNHNV and CDR2 YYDKDF (reference sequence). The CDR3 region is CATSSGGQPTGELFF. DNA of the CDR3: TGTGCCACCAGCAGCGGGGGACAGCCCACCGGGGAGCTGTTTTTT.

The gene calls are TRBV7-3 and TRBJ1-5; 10 bases agree with TRBD1. Germline-derived CDR1 and CDR2 are SGHTA and FQGTGA. The CDR3 is made up of 16 amino acids. With V trimmed by 4 bases and J by 5 bases, 8 bases remained unmatched. The CDR3: CASSSPRDRGDQPQHF. CDR3 coding DNA: TGTGCCAGCAGCTCACCACGGGACAGGGGAGATCAGCCCCAGCATTTT.

This clonotype came up many times. The chain couples TRBV5-1 to TRBJ2-5; 11 bases line up with TRBD2. V shed 4 bases, J shed 3 bases, and the junction held 5 bases outside the gene matches. Germline V gives CDR1 SGHRS, CDR2 YFSETQ. This CDR3 has 15 amino acids. Here the CDR3 reads CASSHTLAGEETQYF. CDR3 nucleotides: TGCGCCAGCAGCCATACACTAGCGGGGGAAGAGACCCAGTACTTC.

V gene TRBV5-1 combines with J gene TRBJ1-2; 8 nucleotides line up with TRBD1. CDR1 and CDR2 from the germline V gene are SGHRS and YFSETQ. CDR3 length: 18 amino acids. J lost 8 bases, V lost 1 base, and 19 bases had no gene match. The CDR3, as DNA: TGCGCCAGCAGCTTGTCCGCAGAAGACAGGGGAAGGTCGGGCGGCTACACCTTC. Translation: CASSLSAEDRGRSGGYTF.

This clonotype was detected ten times or more. The V and J genes are TRBV7-9 and TRBJ1-4; 7 bases match TRBD1. The CDR3 sequence is 14 residues long. Trimming cost V 5 bases and J 6 bases; bases outside gene matches: 6. Germline V lookup: CDR1 SEHNR, CDR2 FQNEAQ (reference sequence). The CDR3 nucleotides are TGTGCCAGCAGCCTGGGACAGAAGGATGAAAAACTGTTTTTT. It translates to CASSLGQKDEKLFF.

This clonotype occurred a few times. This chain joins TRBV29-1 and TRBJ1-1; no clear D. The CDR3 extends over 12 amino acids. The V and J ends lost 7 bases and 0 bases respectively, with 9 bases between them. The germline V gene encodes CDR1 SQVTM and CDR2 ANQGSEA. CDR3 coding DNA: TGCAGCGCCAAACTCCTGAACACTGAAGCTTTCTTT. Amino acid sequence: CSAKLLNTEAFF.

The table lists this clonotype with many counts. The chain joins TRBV6-1 to TRBJ2-5; D may correspond to TRBD1 or TRBD2 (6 bases each). There are 12 residues in the CDR3. CDR1 and CDR2 from the germline V gene are MNHNS and SASEGT. The V end was cut by 8 bases, the J end by 4 bases, with 11 bases between. The CDR3 sequence: CASGGGLETQYF. In nucleotides, the CDR3 is TGTGCCAGCGGAGGGGGGCTAGAGACCCAGTACTTC.

The chain has TRBV29-1 and TRBJ2-7; 10 bases align to TRBD1. The V gene's germline CDR1 is SQVTM and CDR2 ANQGSEA. V lost 5 bases, J lost 7 bases, and 20 bases stayed unmatched. The CDR3 extends over 17 amino acids. CDR3 in DNA: TGCAGCGTTTTGAATCGGGACAGGGGACTTCTTGGTGTTGAGCAGTACTTC. As protein: CSVLNRDRGLLGVEQYF.

This clonotype was picked up many times. The rearrangement links TRBV9 to TRBJ2-5, with 7 positions matching TRBD2. From germline, CDR1 is SGDLS and CDR2 YYNGEE. CDR3 size: 17 residues. The ends lost 4 bases at V and 3 bases at J; junction bases unmatched: 15. The CDR3 spells CASSPRAGLGWEETQYF. The CDR3 DNA is TGTGCCAGCAGCCCAAGGGCCGGACTAGGGTGGGAAGAGACCCAGTACTTC. The full variable domain, completed using reference TRBV9 and TRBJ2-5, is DSGVTQTPKHLITATGQRVTLRCSPRSGDLSVYWYQQSLDQGLQFLIQYYNGEERAKGNILERFSAQQFPDLHSELNLSSLELGDSALYFCASSPRAGLGWEETQYFGPGTRLLVL.

The chain employs TRBV5-1 and TRBJ2-7; maybe TRBD1 (7 bases). CDR1 and CDR2 (germline): SGHRS, YFSETQ. With 3 bases removed from V and 5 bases from J, the gap between germline ends came to 15 bases. The CDR3 loop spans 14 amino acids. CDR3: CASSSGGGGDEQYF. The DNA of the CDR3 is TGCGCCAGCAGCTCCGGAGGAGGGGGCGACGAGCAGTACTTC.

This clonotype occurred many times. The chain employs TRBV20-1 and TRBJ1-1, with 7 bases aligning to TRBD1. J gave up 1 base and V 6 bases, and 2 bases lay outside the gene matches. The V gene's germline CDR1 is DFQATT and CDR2 SNEGSKA (reference sequence). The CDR3 covers 12 residues. CDR3 amino acids: CSARQGNTEAFF. The CDR3 DNA follows: TGCAGTGCCAGACAGGGGAACACTGAAGCTTTCTTT.